The rows below give T cell receptor beta chains drawn from one sample of a study of cytomegalovirus exposure and HLA in healthy donors. Assay: immunoSEQ multiplex PCR; the TCRdb copy retains only in-frame clones and omits some. Altogether under 200,000 clones are present, approximately 89% being singletons, with the ten largest covering around 10%. Source material: PBMCs. These receptors were obtained from a woman between 18 and 30 years old in good health and CMV-seropositive. Each CDR3 is given with its conserved first and last residue. Each record gives: V gene, CDR3 length, J gene, CDR3 protein.

TRBV5-1	13	TRBJ2-2	CASSSTLTGELFF
TRBV10-2	13	TRBJ2-5	CASSKQGTETQYF
TRBV16	17	TRBJ2-7	CASSRIIPGQGAYEQYF
TRBV7-9	17	TRBJ2-3	CASNIPPLAGGSDTQYF
TRBV7-9	14	TRBJ1-2	CASSLALVGVGYTF
TRBV7-9	14	TRBJ2-2	CASSLVLAGEELFF
TRBV19	16	TRBJ1-2	CASSSWTGINTYGYTF
TRBV19	14	TRBJ2-2	CASRNTENTGELFF
TRBV4-1	13	TRBJ1-1	CASSPPGNTEAFF
TRBV18	14	TRBJ1-1	CASSPSRGGTEAFF
TRBV9	16	TRBJ2-1	CASSVAREGRGNEQFF
TRBV5-6	16	TRBJ2-2	CASSRVFSSNTGELFF
TRBV2	16	TRBJ2-3	CASRPGLAASTDTQYF
TRBV5-4	15	TRBJ2-1	CASSLVVAGNNEQFF
TRBV4-1	14	TRBJ2-7	CASSHRGQEGEQYF
TRBV6-6	14	TRBJ2-5	CASRSRVEWETQYF
TRBV2	15	TRBJ1-5	CASSGTGYSNQPQHF
TRBV27	14	TRBJ2-1	CASNLGRGRNEQFF
TRBV9	13	TRBJ2-2	CAGRQGVTGELFF
TRBV7-3	15	TRBJ2-3	CASSSSGGGGDTQYF
TRBV6-1	13	TRBJ2-5	CASLGQPQETQYF
TRBV5-1	17	TRBJ1-3	CASSNITGLQGGNTIYF
TRBV4-1	15	TRBJ2-7	CASSHTTGDAYEQYF
TRBV29-1	13	TRBJ2-7	CSAGTGTFTEQYF
TRBV7-2	13	TRBJ2-7	CASSWRRDYEQYF
TRBV7-9	14	TRBJ1-1	CASSPRQGNTEAFF
TRBV6-1	13	TRBJ2-7	CASKTSSLGEQYF
TRBV9	16	TRBJ2-6	CASSVVGTAGANVLTF
TRBV2	14	TRBJ1-5	CASSARRVNQPQHF
TRBV4-1	18	TRBJ2-5	CASSQGVTSGRGEETQYF
TRBV7-9	15	TRBJ1-3	CASSLGLHSGNTIYF
TRBV5-1	15	TRBJ1-3	CASSLTQGSGNTIYF
TRBV19	13	TRBJ2-7	CASSVGSTVEQYF
TRBV27	17	TRBJ2-2	CASSLTHDRANTGELFF
TRBV19	12	TRBJ2-3	CASKESTDTQYF
TRBV11-2	14	TRBJ1-1	CASSSYRGSTEAFF
TRBV19	13	TRBJ2-7	CASKEGFSYEQYF
TRBV6-1	14	TRBJ2-7	CASSVGQGSYEQYF
TRBV13	15	TRBJ2-1	CASSLVASGYNEQFF
TRBV6-1	16	TRBJ2-7	CASSEWQEGLLYEQYF
TRBV28	13	TRBJ1-2	CASSLSRGLGYTF
TRBV5-1	15	TRBJ2-2	CASSLAQGVTGELFF
TRBV30	12	TRBJ2-3	CAWSAPPRAQYF
TRBV27	15	TRBJ2-1	CASSLGTRPHNEQFF
TRBV7-2	14	TRBJ2-3	CASSLASGKDTQYF
TRBV5-1	12	TRBJ2-7	CASSLGWAEQYF
TRBV4-2	14	TRBJ1-2	CASSQVWDRNGYTF
TRBV28	16	TRBJ1-2	CASSGTGRQGIGGYTF